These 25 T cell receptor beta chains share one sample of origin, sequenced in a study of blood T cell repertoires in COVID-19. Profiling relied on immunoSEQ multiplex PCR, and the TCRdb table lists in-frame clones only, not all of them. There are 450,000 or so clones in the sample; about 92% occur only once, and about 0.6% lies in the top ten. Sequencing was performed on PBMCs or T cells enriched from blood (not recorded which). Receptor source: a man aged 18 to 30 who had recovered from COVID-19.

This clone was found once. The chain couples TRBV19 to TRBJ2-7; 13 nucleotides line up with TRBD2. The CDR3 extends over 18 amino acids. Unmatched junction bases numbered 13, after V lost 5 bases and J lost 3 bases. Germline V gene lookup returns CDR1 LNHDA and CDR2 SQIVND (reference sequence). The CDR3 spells CASSPRLPGLAGNYEQYF. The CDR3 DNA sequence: TGTGCCAGTAGTCCACGTTTACCGGGACTAGCGGGGAACTACGAGCAGTACTTC.

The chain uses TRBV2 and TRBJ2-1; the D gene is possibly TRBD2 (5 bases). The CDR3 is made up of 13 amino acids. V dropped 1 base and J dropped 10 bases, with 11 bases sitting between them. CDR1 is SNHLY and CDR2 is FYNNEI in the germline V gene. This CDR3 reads CASSEVGSGEQFF. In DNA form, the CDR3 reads TGTGCCAGCAGTGAAGTAGGTTCGGGGGAGCAGTTCTTC.

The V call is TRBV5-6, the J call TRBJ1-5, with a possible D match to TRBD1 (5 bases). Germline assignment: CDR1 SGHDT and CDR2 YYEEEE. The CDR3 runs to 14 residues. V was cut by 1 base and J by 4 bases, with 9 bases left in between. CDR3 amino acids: CASSLRGWNQPQHF. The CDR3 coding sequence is TGTGCCAGCAGCTTGCGGGGGTGGAATCAGCCCCAGCATTTT.

CDR3 DNA: TGCAGCGTGGACAGGGGGCCTGGCACTGAAGCTTTCTTT. Amino acid sequence: CSVDRGPGTEAFF. This sequence joins TRBV29-1 and TRBJ1-1; the match to TRBD1 covers 11 bases. Germline V CDR1 and CDR2: SQVTM, ANQGSEA. The CDR3 loop spans 13 amino acids. Trimming removed 6 bases from V and 4 bases from J; junction bases left unmatched: 4.

DNA of the CDR3: TGTGCCAGCAGAACTAGCGGCCGCCTTCTTGATGAGCAGTTCTTC. Encoded protein: CASRTSGRLLDEQFF. The V and J genes are TRBV28 and TRBJ2-1; TRBD2 agrees at 8 bases. The CDR3 totals 15 residues. The V gene's germline CDR1 is MDHEN and CDR2 SYDVKM. The V and J ends lost 6 bases and 8 bases, in that order; junction bases with no gene match: 12.

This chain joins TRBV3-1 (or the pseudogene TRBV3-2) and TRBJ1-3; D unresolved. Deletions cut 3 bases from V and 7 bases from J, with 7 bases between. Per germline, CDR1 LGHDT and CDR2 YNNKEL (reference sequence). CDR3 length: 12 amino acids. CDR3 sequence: CASSQGENTIYF. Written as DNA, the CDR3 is TGTGCCAGCAGCCAGGGAGAGAACACCATATATTTT.

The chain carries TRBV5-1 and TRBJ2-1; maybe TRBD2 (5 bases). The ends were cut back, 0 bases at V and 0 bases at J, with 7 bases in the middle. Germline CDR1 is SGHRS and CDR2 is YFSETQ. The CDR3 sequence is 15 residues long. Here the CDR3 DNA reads TGCGCCAGCAGCTTGGTGGGGAGCTCCTACAATGAGCAGTTCTTC. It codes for CASSLVGSSYNEQFF.

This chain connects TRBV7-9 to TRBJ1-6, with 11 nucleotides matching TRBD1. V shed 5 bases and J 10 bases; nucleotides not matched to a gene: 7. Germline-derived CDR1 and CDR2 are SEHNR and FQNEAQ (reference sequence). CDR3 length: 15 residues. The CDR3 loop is CASSPDRGPESPLHF. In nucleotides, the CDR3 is TGTGCCAGCAGCCCGGACAGGGGGCCGGAATCACCCCTCCACTTT.

CDR3 bases: TGTGCCAGCAGTTTGGGGACAGTGGACACTGAAGCTTTCTTT. Translation gives CASSLGTVDTEAFF. This sequence joins TRBV27 and TRBJ1-1; 7 bases map to TRBD1. Germline lookup yields CDR1 MNHEY and CDR2 SMNVEV (reference sequence). The CDR3 sequence is 14 residues long. V shed 3 bases and J 3 bases; nucleotides not matched to a gene: 4.

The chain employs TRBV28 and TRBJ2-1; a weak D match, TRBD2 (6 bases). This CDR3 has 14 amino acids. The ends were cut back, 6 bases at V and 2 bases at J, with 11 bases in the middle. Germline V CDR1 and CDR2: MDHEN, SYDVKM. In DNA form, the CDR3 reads TGTGCCAGCAGCTCCGGGACTCCCTACAATGAGCAGTTCTTC. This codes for CASSSGTPYNEQFF.

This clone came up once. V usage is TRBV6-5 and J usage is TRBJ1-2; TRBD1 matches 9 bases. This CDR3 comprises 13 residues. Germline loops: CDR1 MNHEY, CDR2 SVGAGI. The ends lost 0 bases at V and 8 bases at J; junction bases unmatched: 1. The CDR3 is CASSYSGTGGYTF. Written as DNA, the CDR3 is TGTGCCAGCAGTTACTCAGGGACAGGGGGCTACACCTTC.

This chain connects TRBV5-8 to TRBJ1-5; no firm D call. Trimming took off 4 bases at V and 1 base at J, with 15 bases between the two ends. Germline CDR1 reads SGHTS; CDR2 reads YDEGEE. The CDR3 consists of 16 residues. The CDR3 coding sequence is TGTGCCAGCAGCCCTAAAATCGTCGCCAGCAATCAGCCCCAGCATTTT. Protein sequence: CASSPKIVASNQPQHF.

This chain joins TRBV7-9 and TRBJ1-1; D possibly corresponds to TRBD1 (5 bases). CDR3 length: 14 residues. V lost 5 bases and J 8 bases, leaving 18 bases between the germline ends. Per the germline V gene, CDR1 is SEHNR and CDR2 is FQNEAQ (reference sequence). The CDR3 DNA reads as TGTGCCAGCAGCCGCGGTTTTCGGGACTCGGAAGCTTTCTTT. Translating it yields CASSRGFRDSEAFF.

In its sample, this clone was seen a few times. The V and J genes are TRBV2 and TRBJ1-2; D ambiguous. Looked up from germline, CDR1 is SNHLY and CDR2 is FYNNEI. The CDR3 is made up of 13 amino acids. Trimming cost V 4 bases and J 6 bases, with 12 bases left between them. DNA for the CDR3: TGTGCCAGCAGTGCTTCCCGGGTCCATGGCTACACCTTC. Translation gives CASSASRVHGYTF.

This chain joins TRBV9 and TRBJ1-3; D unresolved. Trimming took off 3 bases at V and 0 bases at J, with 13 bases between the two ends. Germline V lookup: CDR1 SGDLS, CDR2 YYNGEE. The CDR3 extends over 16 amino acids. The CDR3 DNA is TGTGCCAGCAGCGAGGAGGACTCCTTCTCTGGAAACACCATATATTTT. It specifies CASSEEDSFSGNTIYF.

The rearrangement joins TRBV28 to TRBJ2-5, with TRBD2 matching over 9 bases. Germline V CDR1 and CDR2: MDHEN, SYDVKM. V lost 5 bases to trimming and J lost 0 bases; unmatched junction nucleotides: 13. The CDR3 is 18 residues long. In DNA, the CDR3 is TGTGCCAGCAGTGGGCCCCGACTAGCGGAACTAGACCAAGAGACCCAGTACTTC. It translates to CASSGPRLAELDQETQYF.

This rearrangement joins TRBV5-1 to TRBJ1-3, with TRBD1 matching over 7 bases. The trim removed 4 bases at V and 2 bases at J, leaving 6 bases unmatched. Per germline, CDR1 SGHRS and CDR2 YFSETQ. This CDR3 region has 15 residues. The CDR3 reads CASSEEDRAGNTIYF. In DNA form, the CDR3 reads TGCGCCAGCAGCGAGGAAGACAGGGCTGGAAACACCATATATTTT.

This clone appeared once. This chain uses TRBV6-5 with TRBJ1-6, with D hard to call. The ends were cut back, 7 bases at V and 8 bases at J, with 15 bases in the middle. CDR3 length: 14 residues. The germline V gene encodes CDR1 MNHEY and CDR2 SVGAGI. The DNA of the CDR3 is TGTGCCAGCATCTTGCGGTCCGGCGATTCACCCCTCCACTTT. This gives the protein CASILRSGDSPLHF.

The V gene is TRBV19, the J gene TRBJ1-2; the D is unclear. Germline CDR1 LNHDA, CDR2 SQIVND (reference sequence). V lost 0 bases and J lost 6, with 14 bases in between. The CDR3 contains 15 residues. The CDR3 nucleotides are TGTGCCAGTAGTATAGACCTCCGGAGGTGGGATGGCTACACCTTC. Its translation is CASSIDLRRWDGYTF. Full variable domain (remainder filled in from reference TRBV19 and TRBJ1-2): DGGITQSPKYLFRKEGQNVTLSCEQNLNHDAMYWYRQDPGQGLRLIYYSQIVNDFQKGDIAEGYSVSREKKESFPLTVTSAQKNPTAFYLCASSIDLRRWDGYTFGSGTRLTVV.

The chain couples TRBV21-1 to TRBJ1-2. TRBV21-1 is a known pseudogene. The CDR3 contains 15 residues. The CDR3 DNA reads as TGTGCCAGCAGTCTCGCGCAAGACTCTAACTATGGCTACACCTTC. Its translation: CASSLAQDSNYGYTF.

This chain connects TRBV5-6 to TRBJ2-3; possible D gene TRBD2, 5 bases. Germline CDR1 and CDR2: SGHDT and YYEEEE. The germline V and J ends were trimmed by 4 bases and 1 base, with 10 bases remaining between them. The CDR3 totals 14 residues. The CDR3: CASSHSAGTDTQYF. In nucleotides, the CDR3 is TGTGCCAGCAGCCATAGCGCGGGCACAGATACGCAGTATTTT.

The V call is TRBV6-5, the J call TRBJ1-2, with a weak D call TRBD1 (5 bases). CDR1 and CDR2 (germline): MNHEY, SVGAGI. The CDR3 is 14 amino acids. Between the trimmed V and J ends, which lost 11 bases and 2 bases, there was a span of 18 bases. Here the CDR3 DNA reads TGTGCCGCCACGGCCAGGGTCCGCAACTATGGCTACACCTTC. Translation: CAATARVRNYGYTF.

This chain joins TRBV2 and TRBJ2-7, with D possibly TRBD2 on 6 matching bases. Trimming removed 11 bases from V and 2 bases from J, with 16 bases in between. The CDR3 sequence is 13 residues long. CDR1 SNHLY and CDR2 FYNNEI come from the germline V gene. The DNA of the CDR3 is TGTGCCCGAGGGGCGGCGGGGACCTACGAGCAGTACTTC. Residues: CARGAAGTYEQYF.

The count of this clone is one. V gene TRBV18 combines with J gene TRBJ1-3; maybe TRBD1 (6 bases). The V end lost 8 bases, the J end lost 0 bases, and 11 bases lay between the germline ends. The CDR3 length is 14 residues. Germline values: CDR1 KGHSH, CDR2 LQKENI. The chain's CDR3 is CASTRGISGNTIYF. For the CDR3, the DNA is TGTGCCAGCACTAGGGGGATCTCTGGAAACACCATATATTTT.

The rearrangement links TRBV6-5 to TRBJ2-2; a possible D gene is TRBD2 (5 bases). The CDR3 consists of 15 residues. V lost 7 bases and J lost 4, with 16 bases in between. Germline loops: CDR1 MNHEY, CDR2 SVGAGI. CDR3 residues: CASTERVVSTGELFF. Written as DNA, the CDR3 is TGTGCCAGCACCGAGAGGGTAGTAAGCACCGGGGAGCTGTTTTTT.